This TCR beta chain appears in the sequencing data of a study of OX40 agonist ivuxolimab in advanced cancers. Regarding the study in general: Ivuxolimab was a fully human IgG2 agonistic monoclonal antibody targeting the costimulatory receptor OX40 (CD134). Three dose-escalation patients achieved partial responses, one with hepatocellular carcinoma and two with cutaneous melanoma. Peripheral TCRbeta sequencing aimed to test whether ivuxolimab altered TCR sequence diversity and caused clonal T-cell expansion. Patients were allowed to have had prior anti-PD-1, anti-PD-L1 or anti-CTLA-4 therapy, and more than 35% of the dose-escalation patients had been treated with checkpoint inhibitors. Of the approximately 50 patients in dose escalation, around 19 had hepatocellular carcinoma, about 15 had melanoma, 9 had renal cell carcinoma and 9 had head and neck cancer. Intravenous ivuxolimab was administered to patients every 2 weeks at six dose levels: 0.01, 0.1, 0.3, 1.5, 3 and 10 mg/kg. In the dose-escalation cohort, over 65% of patients were male, and the mean age was approximately 60 years, with a range of 23 to 79. The paper covers the monotherapy dose-escalation part of the phase I ivuxolimab trial, which included N = 52 patients.

Overall study outcomes, separate from this receptor: Which antigens the clonally expanded peripheral T cells were specific for was not determined. Low levels of normalized T-cell clonal expansion were also seen in some nonresponding patients. At doses of 0.1 to 3.0 mg/kg, clonal expansion of both CD4+ and CD8+ T cells in blood was seen between baseline and week 6. Partial responders in the 0.1-3.0 mg/kg groups had among the lowest normalized peripheral clonal expansion, especially among CD8+ T cells. After ivuxolimab, more expanded clones were found on average in CD8+ T cells than in CD4+ T cells.

As encoded in the germline V gene (reference sequence), CDR1 is LNHDA while CDR2 is SQIVND. V was cut back by 3 bases and J by 3 bases, leaving a gap of 8 bases between them. The CDR3 covers 13 residues, taking in both the cysteine and the phenylalanine. Of the read, only the CDR3 DNA is kept; its 39 bases are in frame from base 1. On this clone: Its target antigen remains unknown. No much larger clonotype is one base removed from it; base qualities were not supplied.

For sequencing of the TCRbeta CDR3 region, genomic DNA was extracted from the sorted cells. TCRbeta CDR3 regions were sequenced using the immunoSEQ Assay. TCRdb holds this immuneACCESS table with in-frame rearrangements only. Some clones are missing; in checked studies, unresolved V genes explain under half, and the rest has no known cause. This sample comprises 15,000 or so clones, around 69% of them detected only once. Of the sample, around 26% is held by the ten largest clones. The trial excluded patients who had a history of autoimmune disease or were on systemic immunosuppression. Peripheral blood for TCR sequencing was collected from all dose cohorts at baseline, on cycle 4 day 1, and on cycle 7 day 1. The samples were drawn from a first-in-human, open-label, multicenter phase I dose-escalation trial of ivuxolimab. Adults with locally advanced or metastatic melanoma, renal cell carcinoma, hepatocellular carcinoma or head and neck squamous cell carcinoma were enrolled in the trial. Before TCR sequencing, CD4+ and CD8+ T cells were separately sorted from peripheral blood.

The chain is made from TRBV19 and TRBJ1-2, with the identity of the D gene unclear. The TCR sequence derives from an adult with an advanced solid tumor such as melanoma, head and neck, liver or kidney cancer. Here the sequenced sample was CD4+ or CD8+ T cells sorted from blood, taken in a trial of the OX40 agonist ivuxolimab. The CDR3 is CASSIKTYYGYTF. DNA sequence: TGTGCCAGTAGTATCAAGACTTACTATGGCTACACCTTC.